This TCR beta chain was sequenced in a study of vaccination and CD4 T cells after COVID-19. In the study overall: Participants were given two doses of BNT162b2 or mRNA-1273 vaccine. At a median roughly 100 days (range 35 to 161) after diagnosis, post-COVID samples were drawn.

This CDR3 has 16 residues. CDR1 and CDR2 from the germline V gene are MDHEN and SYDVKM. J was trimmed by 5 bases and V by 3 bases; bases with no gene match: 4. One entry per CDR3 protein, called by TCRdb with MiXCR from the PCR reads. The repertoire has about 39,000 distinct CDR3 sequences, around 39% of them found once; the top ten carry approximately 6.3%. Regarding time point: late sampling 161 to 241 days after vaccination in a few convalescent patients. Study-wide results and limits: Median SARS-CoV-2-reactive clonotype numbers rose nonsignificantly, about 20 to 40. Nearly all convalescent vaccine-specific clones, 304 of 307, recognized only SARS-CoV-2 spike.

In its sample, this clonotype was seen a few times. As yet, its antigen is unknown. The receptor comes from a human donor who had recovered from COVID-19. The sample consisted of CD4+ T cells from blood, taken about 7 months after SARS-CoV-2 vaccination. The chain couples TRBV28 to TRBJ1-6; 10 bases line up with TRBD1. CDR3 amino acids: CASSFRQGANNSPLHF. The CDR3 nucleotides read TGTGCCAGCAGTTTCCGACAGGGGGCGAATAATTCACCCCTCCACTTT.